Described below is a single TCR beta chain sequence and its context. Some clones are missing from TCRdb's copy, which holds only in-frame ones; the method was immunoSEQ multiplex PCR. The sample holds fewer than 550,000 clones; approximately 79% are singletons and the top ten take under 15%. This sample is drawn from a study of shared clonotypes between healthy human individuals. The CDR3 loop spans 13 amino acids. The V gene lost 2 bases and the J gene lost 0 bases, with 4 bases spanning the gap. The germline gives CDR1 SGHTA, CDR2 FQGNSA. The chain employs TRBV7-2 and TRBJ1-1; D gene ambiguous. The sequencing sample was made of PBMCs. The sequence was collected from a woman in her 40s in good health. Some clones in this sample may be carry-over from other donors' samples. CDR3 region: CASSLMLNTEAFF. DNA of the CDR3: TGTGCCAGCAGCTTAATGTTGAACACTGAAGCTTTCTTT.